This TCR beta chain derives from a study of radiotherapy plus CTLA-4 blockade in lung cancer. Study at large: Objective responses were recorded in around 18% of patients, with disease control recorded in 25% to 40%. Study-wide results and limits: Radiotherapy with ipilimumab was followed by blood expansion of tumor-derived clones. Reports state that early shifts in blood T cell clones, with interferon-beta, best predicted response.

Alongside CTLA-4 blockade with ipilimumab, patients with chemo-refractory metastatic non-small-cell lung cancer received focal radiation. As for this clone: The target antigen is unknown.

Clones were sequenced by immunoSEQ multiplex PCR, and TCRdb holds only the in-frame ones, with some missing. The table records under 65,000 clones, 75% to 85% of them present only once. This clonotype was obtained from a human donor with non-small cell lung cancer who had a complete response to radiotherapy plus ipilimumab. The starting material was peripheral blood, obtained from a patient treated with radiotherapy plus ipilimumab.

The CDR3 sequence: CSVERGAGGYTF. The CDR3 DNA is TGCAGCGTTGAACGGGGGGCCGGTGGCTACACCTTC. This sequence joins TRBV29-1 and TRBJ1-2, with D perhaps TRBD1 (6 bases). Trimming took off 2 bases at V and 7 bases at J, with 11 bases between the two ends. This CDR3 spans 12 amino acids. Germline values: CDR1 SQVTM, CDR2 ANQGSEA.